This T cell receptor beta chain is drawn from a study of regulatory T cells in long-lasting Graves disease. Germline values: CDR1 MDHEN, CDR2 SYDVKM. V was cut by 5 bases and J by 7 bases, with 8 bases left in between. CDR3 length: 12 residues. Study-wide results and limits: Results may be inaccurate due to the small sample size.

About this clonotype itself: Its antigen is unknown.

Arm-PCR of CDR3 regions and iRepertoire HTBI primers were the basis on which TCR beta libraries were built. TCRdb re-called the multiplex PCR reads with MiXCR, one entry per CDR3 protein. The sample has 360,000 or so distinct CDR3 sequences; around 23% are singletons. The time point: persistent/refractory GD, antithyroid drugs over 5 years with positive TRAb. There was RNA extracted from PBMCs, and the TCR library was made from it. Sequencing used peripheral blood mononuclear cells (PBMCs), obtained when the disease was refractory, from a patient treated with antithyroid drugs. The genes are TRBV28 and TRBJ2-2, with no clear D. The TCR was taken from a woman between 40 and 55 years old with Graves disease. This CDR3 reads CASSPLGGELFF. In DNA, the CDR3 is TGTGCCAGCAGTCCACTGGGCGGGGAGCTGTTTTTT.